The present entry profiles one TCR beta chain with its context. This record belongs to a study of blood T cell repertoires in COVID-19. Study-wide context: Samples representing acute and convalescent COVID-19 were sourced from the United States, Italy and Spain. T cells, B-cell-depleted T cells, or PBMCs provided the cDNA or gDNA that served as material.

CDR3 size: 15 residues. The germline gives CDR1 MNHEY, CDR2 SVGAGI. Trimming stripped 6 bases from V and 4 bases from J, with 18 bases between. Recruited during active infection, patients (from Seattle) were subsequently followed longitudinally. Authors' data handling: Estimated nucleated cell counts came from reference gene primer amplification. Assay: immunoSEQ multiplex PCR; the TCRdb copy retains only in-frame clones and omits some. The V and J calls and clone size were taken over from that table, and D and trimming were inferred from the DNA. Of approximately 140,000 clones listed, 88% were seen once; the top ten hold approximately 2.4%.

Sequencing was carried out using peripheral blood. V gene TRBV6-5 combines with J gene TRBJ1-1; D uncertain. This receptor was taken from a human donor with COVID-19, enrolled during active disease. The donor label of this sample is uncertain. The CDR3 sequence: CASRKQMSSSTEAFF. CDR3 nucleotides: TGTGCCAGCAGGAAACAGATGAGTTCGAGCACTGAAGCTTTCTTT.